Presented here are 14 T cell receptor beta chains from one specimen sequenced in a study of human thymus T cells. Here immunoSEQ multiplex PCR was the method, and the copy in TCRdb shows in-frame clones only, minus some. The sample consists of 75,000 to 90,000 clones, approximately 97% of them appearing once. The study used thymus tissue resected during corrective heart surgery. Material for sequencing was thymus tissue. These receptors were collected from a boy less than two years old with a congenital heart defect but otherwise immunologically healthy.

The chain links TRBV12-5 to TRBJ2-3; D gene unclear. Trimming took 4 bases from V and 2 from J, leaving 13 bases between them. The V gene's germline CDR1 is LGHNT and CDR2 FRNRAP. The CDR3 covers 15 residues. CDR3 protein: CASGSLANYTDTQYF. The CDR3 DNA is TGTGCTAGTGGTTCCCTCGCGAATTACACAGATACGCAGTATTTT.

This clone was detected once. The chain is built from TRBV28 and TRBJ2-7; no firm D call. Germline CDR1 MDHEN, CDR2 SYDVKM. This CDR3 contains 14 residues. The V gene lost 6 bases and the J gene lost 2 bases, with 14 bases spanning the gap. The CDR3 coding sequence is TGTGCCAGCAGCCAACTATCCTTTCCCTACGAGCAGTACTTC. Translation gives CASSQLSFPYEQYF.

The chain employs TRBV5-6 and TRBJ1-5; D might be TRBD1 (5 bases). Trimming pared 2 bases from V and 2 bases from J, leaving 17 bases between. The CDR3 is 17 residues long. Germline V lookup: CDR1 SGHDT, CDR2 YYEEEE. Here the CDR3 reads CASSFRVSNKGNQPQHF. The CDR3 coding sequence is TGTGCCAGCAGCTTCAGGGTCAGCAATAAGGGCAATCAGCCCCAGCATTTT.

The chain's CDR3 is CASTGTISSYNEQFF. The CDR3 DNA is TGTGCCAGCACCGGGACTATCTCATCCTACAATGAGCAGTTCTTC. The chain employs TRBV6-1 and TRBJ2-1, with 7 nucleotides matching TRBD2. There are 15 residues in the CDR3. CDR1 MNHNS and CDR2 SASEGT come from the germline V gene. J was trimmed by 1 base and V by 7 bases; bases with no gene match: 7.

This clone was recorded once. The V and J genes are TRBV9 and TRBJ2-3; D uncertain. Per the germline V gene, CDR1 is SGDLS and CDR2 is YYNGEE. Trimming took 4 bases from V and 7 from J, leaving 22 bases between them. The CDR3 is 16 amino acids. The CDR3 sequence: CASSTRWAPWENTQYF. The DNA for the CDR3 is TGTGCCAGCAGCACCAGGTGGGCGCCGTGGGAAAATACGCAGTATTTT.

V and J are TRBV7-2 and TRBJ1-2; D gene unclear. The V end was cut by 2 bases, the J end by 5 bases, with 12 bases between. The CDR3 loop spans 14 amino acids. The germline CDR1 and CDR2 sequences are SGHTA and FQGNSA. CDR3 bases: TGTGCCAGCAGCTTAACAGAAGTTTCTTATGGCTACACCTTC. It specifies CASSLTEVSYGYTF. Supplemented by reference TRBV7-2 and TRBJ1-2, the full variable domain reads GAGVSQSPSNKVTEKGKDVELRCDPISGHTALYWYRQSLGQGLEFLIYFQGNSAPDKSGLPSDRFSAERTGGSVSTLTIQRTQQEDSAVYLCASSLTEVSYGYTFGSGTRLTVV.

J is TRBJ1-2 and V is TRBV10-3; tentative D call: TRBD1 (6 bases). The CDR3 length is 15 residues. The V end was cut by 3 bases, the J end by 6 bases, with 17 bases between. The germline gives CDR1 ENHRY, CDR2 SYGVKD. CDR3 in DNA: TGTGCCATCAGTGATCGAACAGGGAGGGGGAATGGCTACACCTTC. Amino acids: CAISDRTGRGNGYTF.

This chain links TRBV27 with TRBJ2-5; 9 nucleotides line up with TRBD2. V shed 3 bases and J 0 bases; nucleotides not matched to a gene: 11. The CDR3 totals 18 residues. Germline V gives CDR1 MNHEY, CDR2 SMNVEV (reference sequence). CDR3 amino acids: CASSFVSSGRIYQETQYF. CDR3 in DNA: TGTGCCAGCAGTTTTGTTTCCAGCGGGAGGATTTACCAAGAGACCCAGTACTTC.

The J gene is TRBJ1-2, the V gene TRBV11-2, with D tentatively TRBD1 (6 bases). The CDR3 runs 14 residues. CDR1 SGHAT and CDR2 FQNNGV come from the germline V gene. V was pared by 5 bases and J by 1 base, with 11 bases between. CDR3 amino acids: CASSQGTVNYGYTF. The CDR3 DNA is TGTGCCAGCAGCCAGGGGACGGTTAACTATGGCTACACCTTC.

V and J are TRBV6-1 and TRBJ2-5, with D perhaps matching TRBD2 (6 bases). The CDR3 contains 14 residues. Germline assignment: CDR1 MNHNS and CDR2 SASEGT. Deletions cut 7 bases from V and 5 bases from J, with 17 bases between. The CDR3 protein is CASTRTLGGETQYF. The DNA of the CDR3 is TGTGCCAGCACCCGAACCCTTGGGGGGGAGACCCAGTACTTC.

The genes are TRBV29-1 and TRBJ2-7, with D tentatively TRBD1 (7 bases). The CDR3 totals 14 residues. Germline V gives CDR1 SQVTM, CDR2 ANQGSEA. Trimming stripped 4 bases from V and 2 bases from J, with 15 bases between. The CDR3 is CSVGEAGGPYEQYF. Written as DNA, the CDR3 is TGCAGCGTTGGGGAGGCAGGGGGTCCCTACGAGCAGTACTTC.

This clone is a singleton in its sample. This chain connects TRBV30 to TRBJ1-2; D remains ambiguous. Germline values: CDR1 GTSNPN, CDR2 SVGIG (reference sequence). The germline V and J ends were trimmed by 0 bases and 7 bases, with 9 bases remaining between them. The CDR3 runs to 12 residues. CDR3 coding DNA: TGTGCCTGGAGTGTACGACACGGTGGCTACACCTTC. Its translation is CAWSVRHGGYTF. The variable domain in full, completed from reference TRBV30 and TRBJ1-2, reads SQTIHQWPATLVQPVGSPLSLECTVEGTSNPNLYWYRQAAGRGLQLLFYSVGIGQISSEVPQNLSASRPQDRQFILSSKKLLLSDSGFYLCAWSVRHGGYTFGSGTRLTVV.

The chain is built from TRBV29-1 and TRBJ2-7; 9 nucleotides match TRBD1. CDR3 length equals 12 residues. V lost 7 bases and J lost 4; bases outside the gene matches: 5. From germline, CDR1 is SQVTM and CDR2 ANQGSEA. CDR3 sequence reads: CSATGGWYEQYF. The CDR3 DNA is TGCAGCGCGACAGGGGGTTGGTACGAGCAGTACTTC.

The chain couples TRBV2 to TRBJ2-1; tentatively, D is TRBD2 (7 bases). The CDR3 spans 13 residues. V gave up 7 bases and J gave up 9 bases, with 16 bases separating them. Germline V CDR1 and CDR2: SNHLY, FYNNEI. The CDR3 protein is CASKGGRKIEQFF. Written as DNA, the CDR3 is TGTGCCAGCAAGGGGGGGCGGAAAATTGAGCAGTTCTTC.